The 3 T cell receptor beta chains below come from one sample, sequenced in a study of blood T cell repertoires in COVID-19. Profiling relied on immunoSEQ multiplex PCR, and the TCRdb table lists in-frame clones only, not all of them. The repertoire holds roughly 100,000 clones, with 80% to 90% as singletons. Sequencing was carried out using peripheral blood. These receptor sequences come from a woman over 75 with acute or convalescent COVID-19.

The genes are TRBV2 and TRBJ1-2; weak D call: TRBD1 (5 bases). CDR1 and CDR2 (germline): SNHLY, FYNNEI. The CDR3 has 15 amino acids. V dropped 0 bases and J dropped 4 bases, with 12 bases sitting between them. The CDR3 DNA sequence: TGTGCCAGCAGTGAAGCGGGCCAGGGTCCCTATGGCTACACCTTC. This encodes CASSEAGQGPYGYTF.

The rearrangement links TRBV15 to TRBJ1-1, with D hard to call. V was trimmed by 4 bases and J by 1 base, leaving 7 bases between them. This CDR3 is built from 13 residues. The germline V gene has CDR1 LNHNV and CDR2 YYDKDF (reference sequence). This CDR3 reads CATSIFGNTEAFF. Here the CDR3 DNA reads TGTGCCACCAGCATCTTCGGGAACACTGAAGCTTTCTTT.

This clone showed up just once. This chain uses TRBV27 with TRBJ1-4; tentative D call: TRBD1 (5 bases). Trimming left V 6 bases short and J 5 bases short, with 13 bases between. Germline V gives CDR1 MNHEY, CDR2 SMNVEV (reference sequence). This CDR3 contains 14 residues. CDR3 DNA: TGTGCCAGCAGCCCAGGGTTAGTAAATGAAAAACTGTTTTTT. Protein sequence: CASSPGLVNEKLFF.